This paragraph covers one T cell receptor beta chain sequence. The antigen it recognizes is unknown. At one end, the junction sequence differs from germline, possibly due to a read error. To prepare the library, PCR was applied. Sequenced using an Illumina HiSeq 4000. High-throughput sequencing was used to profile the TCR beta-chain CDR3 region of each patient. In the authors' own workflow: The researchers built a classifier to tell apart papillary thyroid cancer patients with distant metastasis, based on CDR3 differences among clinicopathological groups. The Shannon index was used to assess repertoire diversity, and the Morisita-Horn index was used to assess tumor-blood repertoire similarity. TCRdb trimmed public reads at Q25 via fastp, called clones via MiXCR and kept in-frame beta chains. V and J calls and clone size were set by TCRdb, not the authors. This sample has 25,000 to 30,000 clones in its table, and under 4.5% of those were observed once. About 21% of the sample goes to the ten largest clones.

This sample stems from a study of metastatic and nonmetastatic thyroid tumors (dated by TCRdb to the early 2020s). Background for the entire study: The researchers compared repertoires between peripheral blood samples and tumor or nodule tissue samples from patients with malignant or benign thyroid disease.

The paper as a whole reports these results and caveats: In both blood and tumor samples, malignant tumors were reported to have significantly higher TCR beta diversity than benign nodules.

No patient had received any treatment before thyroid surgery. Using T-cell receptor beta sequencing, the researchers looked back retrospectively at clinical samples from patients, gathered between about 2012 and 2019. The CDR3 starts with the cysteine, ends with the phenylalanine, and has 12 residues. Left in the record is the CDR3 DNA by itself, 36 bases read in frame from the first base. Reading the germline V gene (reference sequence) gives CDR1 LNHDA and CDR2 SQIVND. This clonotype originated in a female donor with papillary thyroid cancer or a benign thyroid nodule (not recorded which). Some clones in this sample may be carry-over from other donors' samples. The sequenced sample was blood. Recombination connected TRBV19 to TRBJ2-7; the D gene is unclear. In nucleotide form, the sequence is TGTGCCAGTAGTATAATCCCAGACCGGCTGGACTTC. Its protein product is CASSIIPDRLDF.